This is a list of T cell receptor beta chains from one sample in a study of OX40 agonist ivuxolimab in advanced cancers. Produced via immunoSEQ multiplex PCR; TCRdb's table is partial and in-frame only. The data contain under 100,000 clones, around nine tenths of them singletons. The source was CD4+ or CD8+ T cells sorted from blood, collected in a trial of the OX40 agonist ivuxolimab. Receptors originate from an adult with an advanced solid tumor such as melanoma, head and neck, liver or kidney cancer. Both conserved end residues are part of each CDR3. The D gene is left open where the match is weak. A row's size may be missing; if present it is once, few, many or a size class.

-	-	TRBJ2-2	TRBV30	CAWRVHVTGELFF	TGTGCCTGGAGGGTACATGTCACCGGGGAGCTGTTTTTT
-	once	TRBJ1-1	TRBV29-1	CSVEKTALNTEAFF	TGCAGCGTTGAAAAGACAGCCCTGAACACTGAAGCTTTCTTT
TRBD1	-	TRBJ1-2	TRBV27	CASSFRTGSYGYTF	TGTGCCAGCAGTTTCCGGACAGGGAGCTATGGCTACACCTTC
TRBD2	-	TRBJ2-7	TRBV30	CAWGSGRVDSGEQYF	TGTGCCTGGGGTAGCGGGAGAGTCGACTCTGGCGAGCAGTACTTC
TRBD1	-	TRBJ1-1	TRBV6-1	CASSDRQGTRAFF	TGTGCCAGCAGTGATAGACAGGGAACGAGGGCTTTCTTT
-	-	TRBJ2-7	TRBV7-9	CASSLEGGWQYF	TGTGCCAGCAGCTTAGAAGGGGGGTGGCAGTACTTC
-	-	TRBJ1-5	TRBV6-6	CASIFFQGAGQPQHF	TGTGCCAGCATCTTTTTTCAGGGTGCAGGTCAGCCCCAGCATTTT
TRBD1	-	TRBJ2-1	TRBV6-6	CASSGDSLNNEQFF	TGTGCCAGCAGTGGGGACAGCTTGAACAATGAGCAGTTCTTC
-	-	TRBJ1-4	TRBV2	CASKNRGISTNEKLFF	TGTGCCAGCAAGAATAGGGGGATTTCAACTAATGAAAAACTGTTTTTT
-	-	TRBJ1-1	TRBV30	CAWSVFPRAFF	TGTGCCTGGAGTGTATTCCCTAGAGCTTTCTTT